This is a list of T cell receptor beta chains from one sample in a study of T cells in Graves' hyperthyroidism and ophthalmopathy. MiXCR, applied by TCRdb to the multiplex PCR reads, yields one record per CDR3 protein. Of approximately 600,000 distinct CDR3 sequences in the sample, 15% to 20% are singletons; the top ten hold 3% to 4.5%. Sequencing was carried out using blood. These receptors were obtained from a woman aged 25 to 39 with Graves' hyperthyroidism. The CDR3 runs from the conserved cysteine through the conserved F or W. The order of the fields is J gene, clone size, D gene, V gene, CDR3 DNA, CDR3 protein. D genes are given only for firm matches. Only part of the rows carry a size: once, few, many, or a class if the clone is expanded.

TRBJ2-1	few	-	TRBV7-9	TGTGCCAGCAGCTCCCCCCCCCGGGCCGTCAATGAGCAGTTCTTC	CASSSPPRAVNEQFF
TRBJ1-5	-	-	TRBV5-4	TGTGCCAGCAGCCCCCCGGGGGGGGGGCCCCAGCATTTT	CASSPPGGGPQHF
TRBJ2-3	many	-	TRBV28	TGTGCCACCTATCCCCTCCGGAGTGGCAGCGTCTCCACAGATACGCAGTATTTT	CATYPLRSGSVSTDTQYF
TRBJ2-1	-	TRBD2	TRBV12-3/TRBV12-4	TGTCCCAGCAGGACTAGCGGGAACACCAATGAGCAGTTCTTC	CPSRTSGNTNEQFF
TRBJ2-1	many	TRBD2	TRBV28	TGTGCCAGCGGGACTAGCGGGATCAATGAGCAGTTCTTC	CASGTSGINEQFF
TRBJ2-1	-	TRBD2	TRBV7-8	TGTGCCAGCAGCTTAGCGTTGCTAGCGGGCGCTCGGAGCTCCTACAATGAGCAGTTCTTC	CASSLALLAGARSSYNEQFF
TRBJ1-1	many	-	TRBV6-1	TGTGCCAGCAGTGACATGGGCAGCTTTGAAGCTTTCTTT	CASSDMGSFEAFF
TRBJ1-2	-	-	TRBV5-1	TGCGCCAGCAGCTTGTCAGTAATTAACTATGGCTACACCTTC	CASSLSVINYGYTF
TRBJ2-7	-	TRBD2	TRBV7-2	TGTGCCAGCAGCTCCGCAAGCGGGAGGGCCCTCGACGAGCAGTACTTC	CASSSASGRALDEQYF
TRBJ1-1	-	TRBD1	TRBV2	TGTGCCAGCAGGACAATATCAGGGGGCGCGTCTTTCTTT	CASRTISGGASFF
TRBJ2-7	many	-	TRBV10-3	TGTGCCATCAGTAAGTCCGGGAATCGATACGAGCAGTACTTC	CAISKSGNRYEQYF
TRBJ2-5	many	TRBD2	TRBV10-3	TGTGCCATCAGTGACCGCGGGGGGGAAGAGACCCAGTACTTC	CAISDRGGEETQYF
TRBJ2-1	few	TRBD2	TRBV6-1	TGTGCCAGCAGTAGACTAGCCGGGGGTGAGCAGTTCTTC	CASSRLAGGEQFF
TRBJ1-5	-	TRBD1	TRBV20-1	TGCAGTGCTAGAGATCGACAGGGGAAAAGCAATCAGCCCCAGCATTTT	CSARDRQGKSNQPQHF
TRBJ2-1	few	-	TRBV9	TGTGCCAGCAGCGTAGTTGAGGTTTCTAATGAGCAGTTCTTC	CASSVVEVSNEQFF
TRBJ2-7	-	-	TRBV28	TGTGCCAGCAGTCCCCATACCGGATTCGGGCAGTACTTC	CASSPHTGFGQYF
TRBJ1-1	-	-	TRBV12-3/TRBV12-4	TGTGCCAGCAGTTTAGAGTATCCGACGAACACTGAAGCTTTCTTT	CASSLEYPTNTEAFF
TRBJ2-1	-	-	TRBV27	TGTGCCACCAGTTCTCGGCCGAGGGAGGGAGGGGGCTACAATGAGCAGTTCTTC	CATSSRPREGGGYNEQFF
TRBJ1-1	many	TRBD1	TRBV5-1	TGCGCCAGCACCTTCGACAGGGGGAACACTGAAGCTTTCTTT	CASTFDRGNTEAFF
TRBJ2-3	many	TRBD2	TRBV27	TGTGCCAGCAGTTTAGGGGGTAGCGGGATGTCAGATACGCAGTATTTT	CASSLGGSGMSDTQYF
TRBJ2-5	few	-	TRBV9	TGTGCCAGCAGCGTAGCGCGGGTGTCAGAGACCCAGTACTTC	CASSVARVSETQYF
TRBJ2-5	many	TRBD2	TRBV5-5	TGTGCCAGCAGCAAAGGACTAGCGGGACCACAAGAGACCCAGTACTTC	CASSKGLAGPQETQYF